These 19 T cell receptor beta chains were all obtained from the same sample, sequenced in a study of Graves' ophthalmopathy and Graves' hyperthyroidism. Amplification of the TCR beta CDR3 regions used RNA transcripts (as template). HTBI primers were used in a first-round RT-PCR, which preceded a second-round multiplex PCR. TCRdb re-derived calls from the multiplex PCR reads in MiXCR, one entry per CDR3 protein. The sample has roughly 610,000 distinct CDR3 sequences; over 20% are singletons. Source material: peripheral blood. All receptors derive from a woman younger than 35 with stable Graves' hyperthyroidism. Some clones in this sample may be carry-over from other donors' samples.

This clonotype was seen ten or more times. The chain joins TRBV19 to TRBJ1-1, with D possibly being TRBD1 (6 bases). Germline CDR1 reads LNHDA; CDR2 reads SQIVND (reference sequence). The CDR3 is 13 residues long. V was pared by 3 bases and J by 6 bases, with 11 bases between. CDR3 amino acids: CASSMWDTAEAFF. The DNA of the CDR3 is TGTGCCAGTAGTATGTGGGACACCGCTGAAGCTTTCTTT.

This clonotype was detected ten times or more. V is TRBV2 and J is TRBJ1-3; D is possibly TRBD1 (6 bases). The V and J ends lost 8 bases and 4 bases respectively, with 18 bases between them. CDR3 length: 15 residues. Germline lookup yields CDR1 SNHLY and CDR2 FYNNEI. Written as DNA, the CDR3 is TGTGCCAGCTACCGAAACAGGGAGAGAGGAAACACCATATATTTT. It encodes CASYRNRERGNTIYF.

This clonotype was counted at least ten times. V gene TRBV6-1 combines with J gene TRBJ2-7; maybe TRBD2 (5 bases). V was shortened by 6 bases and J by 2 bases, with 14 bases between the two germline ends. CDR1 is MNHNS and CDR2 is SASEGT in the germline V gene. This CDR3 contains 14 residues. CDR3 DNA sequence: TGTGCCAGCAGGCTCTCGGGATCCGCCTACGAGCAGTACTTC. It encodes CASRLSGSAYEQYF.

This clonotype appeared a single time. This chain links TRBV5-1 with TRBJ1-1; D not resolved. The CDR3 is 13 residues long. Germline lookup yields CDR1 SGHRS and CDR2 YFSETQ. Trimming took off 0 bases at V and 6 bases at J, with 9 bases between the two ends. CDR3 protein: CASSLEGFSEAFF. Here the CDR3 DNA reads TGCGCCAGCAGCTTGGAGGGATTCTCTGAAGCTTTCTTT.

The table lists this clonotype with a few counts. The V and J genes are TRBV12-3 or TRBV12-4 and TRBJ2-5; D gene ambiguous. The CDR3 runs 13 residues. V was shortened by 6 bases and J by 4 bases, with 12 bases between the two germline ends. The CDR3: CASSGSPTETQYF. The CDR3 DNA sequence: TGTGCCAGCAGCGGTAGCCCTACAGAGACCCAGTACTTC.

The chain uses TRBV6-2 or TRBV6-3 and TRBJ2-3; TRBD2 matches 8 bases. Germline V CDR1 and CDR2: MNHEY, SVGEGT. The ends lost 7 bases at V and 0 bases at J; junction bases unmatched: 6. The CDR3 runs 15 residues. The CDR3 loop reads CASNAASGSTDTQYF. Here the CDR3 DNA reads TGTGCCAGCAATGCTGCTAGCGGGAGCACAGATACGCAGTATTTT.

This clonotype was counted many times. The rearrangement uses TRBV5-1 and TRBJ1-1; the D is unclear. Per the germline V gene, CDR1 is SGHRS and CDR2 is YFSETQ. Trimming took off 2 bases at V and 0 bases at J, with 14 bases between the two ends. The CDR3 has 16 residues. CDR3 residues: CASSFLGSGMNTEAFF. For the CDR3, the DNA is TGCGCCAGCAGCTTTTTAGGGAGCGGAATGAACACTGAAGCTTTCTTT.

This clonotype came up many times. A much larger clone is a single base away; this may be a read error. The genes are TRBV5-1 and TRBJ1-1, with a tentative D call TRBD1 (5 bases). The CDR3 covers 13 residues. CDR1 and CDR2 from the germline V gene are SGHRS and YFSETQ. V lost 0 bases to trimming and J lost 9 bases, with 12 bases between them. The CDR3 sequence: CASSLGDGGKAFF. The CDR3 DNA follows: TGCGCCAGCAGCTTGGGGGACGGGGGGAAAGCTTTCTTT.

Concerning this clonotype itself: Possible read error: a much larger clone is one base away. This rearrangement joins TRBV12-3 or TRBV12-4 to TRBJ1-2; D gene uncertain. Trimming shortened V by 11 bases and J by 4 bases, and 20 bases separated the two germline ends. This CDR3 has 14 residues. In DNA, the CDR3 is TGTGCCGGCGGAACTACGGGAGGGTTCTATGGCTACACCTTC. Protein product: CAGGTTGGFYGYTF.

This clonotype was counted at least ten times. The chain combines TRBV6-1 with TRBJ2-7, with 12 bases lining up with TRBD2. The CDR3 runs 14 residues. Trimming at V came to 2 bases and at J to 7 bases, leaving 3 bases not matched to a gene. Germline values: CDR1 MNHNS, CDR2 SASEGT. The CDR3 is CASSELAGGREQYF. Here the CDR3 DNA reads TGTGCCAGCAGTGAACTAGCGGGAGGGCGAGAGCAGTACTTC.

The V gene is TRBV18, the J gene TRBJ2-5; 8 bases are a match to TRBD1. The CDR3 extends over 14 amino acids. The V gene end was trimmed by 3 bases and the J gene end by 3 bases; junction bases not matched to a gene: 3. Per the germline V gene, CDR1 is KGHSH and CDR2 is LQKENI. The CDR3 nucleotides are TGTGCCAGCTCACCGCTGGACAGGGAAGAGACCCAGTACTTC. It specifies CASSPLDREETQYF.

This clonotype was detected many times. The chain carries TRBV5-1 and TRBJ1-3, with D possibly being TRBD1 (5 bases). Per germline, CDR1 SGHRS and CDR2 YFSETQ. This CDR3 region has 16 residues. The V gene lost 0 bases and the J gene lost 0 bases, with 10 bases spanning the gap. The CDR3 bases are TGCGCCAGCAGCTTGGACGCCGACAGCTCTGGAAACACCATATATTTT. Protein product: CASSLDADSSGNTIYF.

As concerns this clonotype: At one boundary the junction diverges from the germline segment, which might be a read error. CDR3 sequence reads: CASSYSLDQPQHF. The CDR3 DNA reads as TGCGCCAGCAGTTACAGTTTGGATCAGCCCCAGCATTTT. The chain couples TRBV27 to TRBJ1-5; D is unresolved. CDR1 is MNHEY, CDR2 SMNVEV, per germline (reference sequence). CDR3 length: 13 residues.

This clonotype was seen more than once but under ten times. The chain links TRBV6-2 or TRBV6-3 to TRBJ1-5; D remains unclear. V lost 8 bases, J lost 0 bases, and 29 bases lay in between. CDR1 and CDR2 (germline): MNHEY, SVGEGT. The CDR3 runs to 20 residues. CDR3 sequence: CASEGPPYRDGEYSNQPQHF. CDR3 in DNA: TGTGCCAGCGAAGGACCACCCTACCGAGACGGAGAGTATAGCAATCAGCCCCAGCATTTT.

In regard to this clonotype: Germline and junction disagree at one end, which may indicate a read error. The rearrangement links TRBV19 to TRBJ2-5; 9 nucleotides agree with TRBD2. Germline CDR1 reads LNHDA; CDR2 reads SQIVND (reference sequence). There are 15 residues in the CDR3. DNA for the CDR3: TGTGTCAGTAGTATAGTGCGGGGGGGCCAAGAGACCCAGTACTTC. Its protein is CVSSIVRGGQETQYF.

This clonotype showed up many times. The V call is TRBV27, the J call TRBJ2-7; D possibly corresponds to TRBD1 (6 bases). CDR1 and CDR2 from the germline V gene are MNHEY and SMNVEV (reference sequence). With 6 bases removed from V and 2 bases from J, the gap between germline ends came to 14 bases. This CDR3 has 14 residues. As DNA, the CDR3 is TGTGCCAGCAGCCCCCGGGACATTACCTACGAGCAGTACTTC. This gives the protein CASSPRDITYEQYF.

This clonotype came up many times. The chain couples TRBV11-1 to TRBJ2-5; either TRBD1 or TRBD2 may supply D (5 bases each). The CDR3 sequence is 15 residues long. V lost 5 bases to trimming and J lost 1 base, with 14 bases between them. The germline CDR1 and CDR2 sequences are SGHAT and FQDESV (reference sequence). CDR3 residues: CASSLEGRPQETQYF. The CDR3, as DNA: TGTGCCAGCAGCCTAGAGGGACGGCCCCAAGAGACCCAGTACTTC.

This clonotype was detected only a few times. The rearrangement links TRBV12-3 or TRBV12-4 to TRBJ1-1, with 10 bases lining up with TRBD1. Trimming cost V 10 bases and J 3 bases; bases outside gene matches: 5. This CDR3 region has 13 residues. In DNA, the CDR3 is TGTGCCATTCGGGACAGGGGATACACTGAAGCTTTCTTT. This codes for CAIRDRGYTEAFF.

This clonotype was recorded many times. The V gene is TRBV29-1, the J gene TRBJ2-7; TRBD1 agrees at 9 bases. V lost 6 bases to trimming and J lost 5 bases; unmatched junction nucleotides: 11. The CDR3 runs 14 residues. Looked up from germline, CDR1 is SQVTM and CDR2 is ANQGSEA. The CDR3 DNA reads TGCAGCGTCCGAAAGGGACAGGGAACTAACGAGCAGTACTTC. Translated, it gives CSVRKGQGTNEQYF.